These 26 T cell receptor beta chains were sequenced from one sample in a study of T-cell memory formation after mild COVID-19. A single record per CDR3 protein comes from TCRdb applying MiXCR to the 5' RACE reads. The data hold hundreds of thousands of distinct CDR3 sequences, with around 30% observed a single time. The sequenced sample consisted of PBMCs or a T cell subset sorted from them (not recorded which). The receptors were sampled from an adult woman who had mild COVID-19 (a few samples of this study predate the infection). Cell type and time point are not known.

The rearrangement uses TRBV30 and TRBJ1-1; D unclear. The length of the CDR3 is 12 residues. The V gene lost 1 base and the J gene lost 1 base, with 4 bases spanning the gap. Germline CDR1 is GTSNPN and CDR2 is SVGIG (reference sequence). The CDR3 protein is CAWSERNTEAFF. In nucleotides, the CDR3 is TGTGCCTGGAGTGAAAGGAACACTGAAGCTTTCTTT.

This sequence joins TRBV7-8 and TRBJ1-1; a weak D match, TRBD1 (5 bases). Germline values: CDR1 SGHVS, CDR2 FQNEAQ. With 5 bases removed from V and 1 base from J, the gap between germline ends came to 14 bases. The CDR3 consists of 15 residues. The CDR3 sequence: CASSGMGVPNTEAFF. The DNA for the CDR3 is TGTGCCAGCAGCGGCATGGGGGTCCCGAACACTGAAGCTTTCTTT.

The chain combines TRBV15 with TRBJ2-5, with D possibly TRBD1 on 5 matching bases. V lost 6 bases to trimming and J lost 4 bases, with 6 bases between them. Germline V gives CDR1 LNHNV, CDR2 YYDKDF (reference sequence). The CDR3 covers 11 residues. Here the CDR3 reads CATRGPETQYF. The CDR3 nucleotides read TGTGCCACCAGGGGGCCAGAGACCCAGTACTTC.

V is TRBV5-1 and J is TRBJ2-1; D gene uncertain. The CDR3 has 12 residues. Germline assignment: CDR1 SGHRS and CDR2 YFSETQ. Trimming cost V 0 bases and J 6 bases, with 4 bases left between them. The DNA of the CDR3 is TGCGCCAGCAGCTTGGGATTCAATGAGCAGTTCTTC. Its protein is CASSLGFNEQFF.

In this sample, this clonotype turned up a few times. The chain employs TRBV5-1 and TRBJ1-5; D not certain. This CDR3 is built from 13 residues. The V and J ends lost 0 bases and 3 bases respectively, with 4 bases between them. Germline CDR1 is SGHRS and CDR2 is YFSETQ. CDR3 DNA sequence: TGCGCCAGCAGCTTGGAACCCAATCAGCCCCAGCATTTT. As protein: CASSLEPNQPQHF. The entire variable domain, with the rest obtained from reference TRBV5-1 and TRBJ1-5, is as follows: KAGVTQTPRYLIKTRGQQVTLSCSPISGHRSVSWYQQTPGQGLQFLFEYFSETQRNKGNFPGRFSGRQFSNSRSEMNVSTLELGDSALYLCASSLEPNQPQHFGDGTRLSIL.

V usage is TRBV12-3 or TRBV12-4 and J usage is TRBJ1-1; 9 nucleotides agree with TRBD1. There are 15 residues in the CDR3. Trimming took 5 bases from V and 4 from J; bases not matched to a gene: 8. The CDR3: CASSPRDRVGTEAFF. The CDR3 bases are TGTGCCAGCAGTCCGCGGGACAGGGTAGGCACTGAAGCTTTCTTT.

V gene TRBV2 combines with J gene TRBJ2-2; maybe TRBD1 (6 bases). This CDR3 spans 14 amino acids. From germline, CDR1 is SNHLY and CDR2 FYNNEI. The V end lost 5 bases, the J end lost 7 bases, and 14 bases lay between the germline ends. CDR3: CASSRDNGGGELFF. As DNA, the CDR3 is TGTGCCAGCAGTCGGGACAACGGCGGCGGGGAGCTGTTTTTT. The full variable domain, its missing parts supplied by reference TRBV2 and TRBJ2-2, is EPEVTQTPSHQVTQMGQEVILRCVPISNHLYFYWYRQILGQKVEFLVSFYNNEISEKSEIFDDQFSVERPDGSNFTLKIRSTKLEDSAMYFCASSRDNGGGELFFGEGSRLTVL.

This clonotype has just a few counts. The chain couples TRBV7-8 to TRBJ2-3; no firm D call. The CDR3 runs to 12 residues. CDR1 is SGHVS, CDR2 FQNEAQ, per germline. Trimming took 7 bases from V and 2 from J, leaving 7 bases between them. The CDR3 reads CASTPYTDTQYF. The CDR3 DNA follows: TGTGCCAGCACCCCCTACACAGATACGCAGTATTTT.

This chain links TRBV29-1 with TRBJ2-3; D gene ambiguous. CDR1 is SQVTM and CDR2 is ANQGSEA in the germline V gene. CDR3 size: 15 residues. Between the trimmed V and J ends, which lost 2 bases and 2 bases, there was a span of 14 bases. CDR3 nucleotide sequence: TGCAGCGTTGAAACAGACCCTTCATCCACAGATACGCAGTATTTT. It translates to CSVETDPSSTDTQYF.

V is TRBV25-1 and J is TRBJ1-2; D unresolved. The CDR3 has 12 residues. Germline lookup yields CDR1 MGHDK and CDR2 SYGVNS. V was clipped by 2 bases and J by 3 bases, with 4 bases between them. CDR3 bases: TGTGCCAGCAGTGAAGTGTACTATGGCTACACCTTC. This gives the protein CASSEVYYGYTF.

The chain links TRBV12-3 or TRBV12-4 to TRBJ1-1, with 7 bases lining up with TRBD1. This CDR3 region has 14 residues. V gave up 4 bases and J gave up 7 bases; unmatched junction bases: 9. CDR3 DNA sequence: TGTGCCAGCAGTTCAAGGACAGGTTCACTTGAAGCTTTCTTT. Its translation: CASSSRTGSLEAFF.

This clonotype turned up a few times. The chain couples TRBV29-1 to TRBJ1-2; D unresolved. The CDR3 has 12 residues. The V end was cut by 1 base, the J end by 0 bases, with 3 bases between. Germline V gene lookup returns CDR1 SQVTM and CDR2 ANQGSEA. CDR3 DNA sequence: TGCAGCGTTGAAGTGGCTAACTATGGCTACACCTTC. Its protein product is CSVEVANYGYTF. Combining the CDR3 with reference TRBV29-1 and TRBJ1-2 gives the whole variable domain SAVISQKPSRDICQRGTSLTIQCQVDSQVTMMFWYRQQPGQSLTLIATANQGSEATYESGFVIDKFPISRPNLTFSTLTVSNMSPEDSSIYLCSVEVANYGYTFGSGTRLTVV.

V is TRBV12-3 or TRBV12-4 and J is TRBJ1-1; D is perhaps TRBD1 (5 bases). CDR3 length: 15 amino acids. Trimming removed 1 base from V and 6 bases from J, with 15 bases in between. The CDR3 DNA reads as TGTGCCAGCAGTTTAGAACCTCGGGGGTCCGCTGAAGCTTTCTTT. Its protein product is CASSLEPRGSAEAFF.

The V call is TRBV29-1, the J call TRBJ2-3; the D gene is possibly TRBD1 (6 bases). Trimming took off 7 bases at V and 5 bases at J, with 16 bases between the two ends. The CDR3 consists of 13 residues. Germline CDR1 and CDR2: SQVTM and ANQGSEA. Written as DNA, the CDR3 is TGCAGCGCCCCGAGTACAGGGATAGATACGCAGTATTTT. It yields the protein CSAPSTGIDTQYF.

The chain employs TRBV5-1 and TRBJ2-7, with 7 bases lining up with TRBD1. Per germline, CDR1 SGHRS and CDR2 YFSETQ. The CDR3 is 15 amino acids. V shed 4 bases and J 4 bases; nucleotides not matched to a gene: 11. CDR3 protein: CASSVDTGVGYEQYF. Written as DNA, the CDR3 is TGCGCCAGCAGCGTGGATACAGGGGTGGGATACGAGCAGTACTTC.

The chain employs TRBV7-9 and TRBJ2-3; 8 nucleotides align to TRBD2. From germline, CDR1 is SEHNR and CDR2 FQNEAQ (reference sequence). The CDR3 sequence is 19 residues long. Losses at the gene ends were 5 bases for V and 1 base for J; bases not matched to a gene: 17. This chain's CDR3 is CASSTSGSTYLIGTDTQYF. CDR3 nucleotide sequence: TGTGCCAGCAGCACGAGCGGGAGCACGTATCTGATCGGCACAGATACGCAGTATTTT. The variable domain in full, completed from reference TRBV7-9 and TRBJ2-3, reads DTGVSQNPRHKITKRGQNVTFRCDPISEHNRLYWYRQTLGQGPEFLTYFQNEAQLEKSRLLSDRFSAERPKGSFSTLEIQRTEQGDSAMYLCASSTSGSTYLIGTDTQYFGPGTRLTVL.

The V and J genes are TRBV29-1 and TRBJ1-2, with TRBD1 identical over 10 bases. Germline lookup yields CDR1 SQVTM and CDR2 ANQGSEA. This CDR3 has 14 amino acids. V lost 5 bases, J lost 0 bases, and 3 bases stayed unmatched. The CDR3 nucleotides are TGCAGCGTTCACGGACAGGGGGCTAACTATGGCTACACCTTC. It codes for CSVHGQGANYGYTF.

This rearrangement joins TRBV11-2 to TRBJ2-5; either TRBD1 or TRBD2 may fit D (6 bases each). Germline loops: CDR1 SGHAT, CDR2 FQNNGV. This CDR3 contains 13 residues. V lost 5 bases to trimming and J lost 1 base, with 8 bases between them. The CDR3 nucleotides read TGTGCCAGCAGCGGGGGGCTCCAAGAGACCCAGTACTTC. It codes for CASSGGLQETQYF. The full variable domain, completed using reference TRBV11-2 and TRBJ2-5, is EAGVAQSPRYKIIEKRQSVAFWCNPISGHATLYWYQQILGQGPKLLIQFQNNGVVDDSQLPKDRFSAERLKGVDSTLKIQPAKLEDSAVYLCASSGGLQETQYFGPGTRLLVL.

The CDR3 here is CASSLVPEQPQHF. The CDR3 region has the DNA TGCGCCAGCAGCTTGGTTCCTGAGCAGCCCCAGCATTTT. The rearrangement uses TRBV5-1 and TRBJ1-5; D is unresolved. Trimming removed 0 bases at V and 7 bases at J, with 8 bases between. Germline-derived CDR1 and CDR2 are SGHRS and YFSETQ. This CDR3 has 13 residues.

There are a few counts of this clonotype. V usage is TRBV24-1 and J usage is TRBJ1-2; a weak D match, TRBD1 (5 bases). Germline V gene lookup returns CDR1 KGHDR and CDR2 SFDVKD. The CDR3 covers 13 residues. Deletions cut 9 bases from V and 2 bases from J, with 12 bases between. The CDR3 DNA reads as TGTGCCACCTCGATAGACAGCAACTATGGCTACACCTTC. Amino acid sequence: CATSIDSNYGYTF.

The J gene is TRBJ2-2, the V gene TRBV20-1; TRBD1 matches 8 bases. V lost 0 bases and J lost 2; bases outside the gene matches: 5. Looked up from germline, CDR1 is DFQATT and CDR2 is SNEGSKA (reference sequence). The CDR3 loop spans 16 amino acids. DNA for the CDR3: TGCAGTGCTAGAGAGTTGGGACAGGTCAACACCGGGGAGCTGTTTTTT. Translating it yields CSARELGQVNTGELFF.

This clonotype was picked up a small number of times. The rearrangement joins TRBV30 to TRBJ2-7, with D hard to call. Germline values: CDR1 GTSNPN, CDR2 SVGIG (reference sequence). V lost 2 bases and J 5 bases, leaving 10 bases between the germline ends. CDR3 length: 12 residues. CDR3 DNA: TGTGCCTGGAGTCAGGCGTGGAACGAGCAGTACTTC. Residues: CAWSQAWNEQYF.

This clonotype was counted only a few times. This chain connects TRBV18 to TRBJ2-7, with D tentatively TRBD2 (6 bases). This CDR3 comprises 15 residues. CDR1 and CDR2 (germline): KGHSH, LQKENI. Trimming pared 6 bases from V and 1 base from J, leaving 16 bases between. The CDR3 spells CASSPLEGGSYEQYF. The CDR3 nucleotides are TGTGCCAGCTCGCCTTTAGAAGGAGGGTCCTACGAGCAGTACTTC.

This clonotype is a singleton in its sample. The chain uses TRBV12-5 and TRBJ1-3; D gene ambiguous. V shed 6 bases and J shed 0 bases, with 12 bases lying between them. The CDR3 runs 15 residues. Per the germline V gene, CDR1 is LGHNT and CDR2 is FRNRAP. The CDR3: CASGPGDHSGNTIYF. DNA for the CDR3: TGTGCTAGTGGGCCCGGCGACCACTCTGGAAACACCATATATTTT. The full variable domain, rest sourced from reference TRBV12-5 and TRBJ1-3, is DARVTQTPRHKVTEMGQEVTMRCQPILGHNTVFWYRQTMMQGLELLAYFRNRAPLDDSGMPKDRFSAEMPDATLATLKIQPSEPRDSAVYFCASGPGDHSGNTIYFGEGSWLTVV.

The chain couples TRBV6-1 to TRBJ2-1, with unresolved D. This CDR3 is built from 15 residues. V was shortened by 7 bases and J by 0 bases, with 13 bases between the two germline ends. Looked up from germline, CDR1 is MNHNS and CDR2 is SASEGT. The CDR3 nucleotides are TGTGCCAGCATCGAACTGGGCGGCTCCTACAATGAGCAGTTCTTC. Its protein product is CASIELGGSYNEQFF.

In this sample, this clonotype turned up a few times. V is TRBV5-5 and J is TRBJ1-3, with 7 bases identical to TRBD1. V was pared by 1 base and J by 7 bases, with 11 bases of the junction left unmatched. The V gene's germline CDR1 is SGHKS and CDR2 YYEKEE (reference sequence). The length of the CDR3 is 16 residues. CDR3 nucleotides: TGTGCCAGCAGCTTGCGGGACAGCCCTTTCTCCAACACCATATATTTT. Its translation: CASSLRDSPFSNTIYF.